Following are 3 T cell receptor beta chains from one sample sequenced in a study of cytomegalovirus exposure and HLA in healthy donors. Researchers ran the PCR with 60 Vbeta and 13 Jbeta primers. Assay used: immunoSEQ multiplex PCR; TCRdb lists only in-frame clones, some missing. This sample has some 84,000 clones, with 55% to 65% found just once. Sequencing used PBMCs. Every receptor here comes from a woman in her forties in good health and CMV-seropositive.

This clone was counted only a few times. The rearrangement links TRBV28 to TRBJ1-1, with a possible D match to TRBD1 (5 bases). The V and J ends lost 7 bases and 1 base respectively, with 10 bases between them. The CDR3 spans 13 residues. Per the germline V gene, CDR1 is MDHEN and CDR2 is SYDVKM. This CDR3 is CASTVRGNTEAFF. The CDR3 nucleotides read TGTGCCAGCACGGTAAGGGGGAACACTGAAGCTTTCTTT.

V gene TRBV4-3 combines with J gene TRBJ2-7, with TRBD1 as a possible D gene (6 bases). CDR1 LGHNA and CDR2 YSLEER come from the germline V gene. V shed 0 bases and J shed 3 bases, with 9 bases lying between them. CDR3 length: 14 residues. CDR3 DNA: TGCGCCAGCAGCCAAGATAAGGGGGACTACGAGCAGTACTTC. It encodes CASSQDKGDYEQYF.

DNA of the CDR3: TGCGCCAGCACCCGGGACAGGAGAAACTACCCCTATGGCTACACCTTC. Translating gives CASTRDRRNYPYGYTF. The chain combines TRBV5-1 with TRBJ1-2; TRBD1 agrees at 8 bases. V was pared by 6 bases and J by 4 bases, with 14 bases of the junction left unmatched. The germline CDR1 and CDR2 sequences are SGHRS and YFSETQ. The CDR3 loop spans 16 amino acids.